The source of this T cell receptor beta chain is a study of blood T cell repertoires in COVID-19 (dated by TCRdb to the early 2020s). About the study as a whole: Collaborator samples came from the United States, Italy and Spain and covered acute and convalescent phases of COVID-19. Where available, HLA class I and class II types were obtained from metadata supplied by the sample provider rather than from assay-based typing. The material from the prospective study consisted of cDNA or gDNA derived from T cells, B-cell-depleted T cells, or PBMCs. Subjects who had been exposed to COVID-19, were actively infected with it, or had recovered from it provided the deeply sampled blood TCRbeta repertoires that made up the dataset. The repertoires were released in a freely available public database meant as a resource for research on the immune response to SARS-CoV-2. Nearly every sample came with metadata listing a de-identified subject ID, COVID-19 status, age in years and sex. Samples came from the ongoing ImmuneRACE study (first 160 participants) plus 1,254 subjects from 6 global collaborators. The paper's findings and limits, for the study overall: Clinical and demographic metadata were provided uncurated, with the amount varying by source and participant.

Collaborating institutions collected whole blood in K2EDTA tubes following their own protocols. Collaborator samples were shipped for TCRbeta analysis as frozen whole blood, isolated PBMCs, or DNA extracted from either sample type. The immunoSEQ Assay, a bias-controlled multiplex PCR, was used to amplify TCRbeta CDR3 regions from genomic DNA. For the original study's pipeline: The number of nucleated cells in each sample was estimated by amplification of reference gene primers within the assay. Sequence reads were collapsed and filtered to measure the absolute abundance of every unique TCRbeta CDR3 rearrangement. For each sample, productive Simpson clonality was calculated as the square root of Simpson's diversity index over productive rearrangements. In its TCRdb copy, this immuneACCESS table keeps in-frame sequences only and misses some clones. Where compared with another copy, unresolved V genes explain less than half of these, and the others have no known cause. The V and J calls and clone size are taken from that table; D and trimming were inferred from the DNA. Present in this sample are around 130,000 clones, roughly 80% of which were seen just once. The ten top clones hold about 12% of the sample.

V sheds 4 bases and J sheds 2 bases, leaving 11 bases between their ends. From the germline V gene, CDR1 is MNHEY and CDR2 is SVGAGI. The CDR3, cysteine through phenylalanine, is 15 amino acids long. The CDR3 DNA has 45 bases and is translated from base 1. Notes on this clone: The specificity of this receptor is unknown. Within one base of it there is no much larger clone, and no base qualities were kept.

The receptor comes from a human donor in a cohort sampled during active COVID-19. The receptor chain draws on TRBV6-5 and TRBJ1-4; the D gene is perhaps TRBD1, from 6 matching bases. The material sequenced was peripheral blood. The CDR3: CASSSRGGTNEKLFF. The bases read TGTGCCAGCAGTTCCAGGGGAGGGACTAATGAAAAACTGTTTTTT.